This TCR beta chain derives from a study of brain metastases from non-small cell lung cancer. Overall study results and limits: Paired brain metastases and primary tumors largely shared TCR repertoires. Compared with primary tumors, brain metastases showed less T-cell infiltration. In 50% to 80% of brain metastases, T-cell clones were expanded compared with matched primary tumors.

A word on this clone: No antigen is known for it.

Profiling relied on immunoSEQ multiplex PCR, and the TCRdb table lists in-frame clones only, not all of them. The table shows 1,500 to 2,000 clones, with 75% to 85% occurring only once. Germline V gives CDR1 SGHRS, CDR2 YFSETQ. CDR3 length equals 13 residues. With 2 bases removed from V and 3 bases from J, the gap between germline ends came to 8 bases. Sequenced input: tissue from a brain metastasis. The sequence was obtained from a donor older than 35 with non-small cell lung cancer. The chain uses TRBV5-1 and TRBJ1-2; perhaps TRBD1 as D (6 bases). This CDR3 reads CASSLAGDYGYTF. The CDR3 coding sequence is TGCGCCAGCAGCTTAGCAGGGGACTATGGCTACACCTTC.